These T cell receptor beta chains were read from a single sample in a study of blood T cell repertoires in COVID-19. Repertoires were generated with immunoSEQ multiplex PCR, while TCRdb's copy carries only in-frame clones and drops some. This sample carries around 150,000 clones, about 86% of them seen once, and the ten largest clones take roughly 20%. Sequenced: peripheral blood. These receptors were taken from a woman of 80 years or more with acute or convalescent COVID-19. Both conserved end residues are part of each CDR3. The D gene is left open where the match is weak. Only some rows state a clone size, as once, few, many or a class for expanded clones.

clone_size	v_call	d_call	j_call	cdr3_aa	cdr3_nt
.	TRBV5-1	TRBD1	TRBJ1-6	CASSLGQGFNSPLHF	TGCGCCAGCAGCTTGGGACAGGGATTCAATTCACCCCTCCACTTT
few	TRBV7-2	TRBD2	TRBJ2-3	CASSLDPAGGTDTQYF	TGTGCCAGCAGCTTAGACCCAGCGGGGGGGACAGATACGCAGTATTTT
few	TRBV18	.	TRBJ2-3	CASSPPQGFGTDTQYF	TGTGCCAGCTCACCACCGCAGGGTTTTGGCACAGATACGCAGTATTTT
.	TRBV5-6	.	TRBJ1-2	CASSLLFIGGPGGGYTF	TGTGCCAGCAGCTTGTTGTTTATCGGAGGGCCCGGTGGCGGCTACACCTTC
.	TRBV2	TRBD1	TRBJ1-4	CASTVGQGGKLFF	TGTGCCAGCACCGTGGGACAGGGCGGGAAACTGTTTTTT
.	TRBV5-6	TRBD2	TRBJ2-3	CASSLGVAGAIDTQYF	TGTGCCAGCAGCTTGGGAGTAGCGGGGGCCATCGATACGCAGTATTTT
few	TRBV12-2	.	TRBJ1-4	CASRLASGRLTNEKLFF	TGTGCAAGTCGCTTAGCGTCGGGGAGGCTAACTAATGAAAAACTGTTTTTT
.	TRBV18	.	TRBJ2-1	CASFWGRKNEQFF	TGTGCCAGCTTTTGGGGGAGGAAGAATGAGCAGTTCTTC
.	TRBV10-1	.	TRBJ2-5	CASSESGIETQYF	TGCGCCAGCAGTGAGTCCGGGATTGAGACCCAGTACTTC
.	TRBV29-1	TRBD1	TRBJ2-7	CSVVTGVSYEQYF	TGCAGCGTTGTCACAGGGGTCTCCTACGAGCAGTACTTC
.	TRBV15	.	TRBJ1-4	CATSRGQGTNEKLFF	TGTGCCACCAGCAGGGGGCAGGGGACTAATGAAAAACTGTTTTTT
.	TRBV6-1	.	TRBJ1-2	CASSEGVYGYTF	TGTGCCAGCAGTGAAGGAGTCTATGGCTACACCTTC
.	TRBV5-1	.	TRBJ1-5	CARGVGFNQPQHF	TGCGCCAGAGGGGTGGGTTTTAATCAGCCCCAGCATTTT
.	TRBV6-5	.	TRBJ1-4	CASKQRRGVKEKLFF	TGTGCCAGCAAACAGAGGAGGGGTGTTAAGGAAAAACTGTTTTTT
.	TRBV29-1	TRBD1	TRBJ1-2	CSVSRQGNYGYTF	TGCAGCGTTTCCCGACAGGGGAACTATGGCTACACCTTC
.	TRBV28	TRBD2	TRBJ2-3	CASSLREDTQYF	TGTGCCAGCAGTTTGCGGGAGGATACGCAGTATTTT
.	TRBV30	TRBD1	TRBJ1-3	CAWSPTFRTGRSGNTIYF	TGTGCCTGGAGTCCTACGTTTCGGACAGGACGCTCTGGAAACACCATATATTTT
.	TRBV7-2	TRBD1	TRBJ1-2	CASSWGQGNYGYTF	TGTGCCAGCAGCTGGGGACAGGGAAACTATGGCTACACCTTC
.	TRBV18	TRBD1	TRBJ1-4	CASSPQGASEKLFF	TGTGCCAGCTCACCACAGGGGGCGAGTGAAAAACTGTTTTTT
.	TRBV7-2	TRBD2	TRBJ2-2	CASSRTSGANTGELFF	TGTGCCAGCAGCCGCACTAGCGGAGCGAACACCGGGGAGCTGTTTTTT
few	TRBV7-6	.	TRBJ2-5	CASSLLGVQETQYF	TGTGCCAGCAGCTTGTTGGGCGTACAAGAGACCCAGTACTTC
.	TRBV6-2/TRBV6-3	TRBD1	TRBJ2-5	CASSPDRGTQYF	TGTGCCAGCAGCCCGGACAGGGGGACCCAGTACTTC
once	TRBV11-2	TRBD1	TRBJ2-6	CASSLDPRDRGTGANVLTF	TGTGCCAGCAGCTTAGACCCCCGGGACAGGGGGACTGGGGCCAACGTCCTGACTTTC
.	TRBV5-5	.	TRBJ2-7	CASSYLVGGENSYEQYF	TGTGCCAGCAGCTACTTGGTCGGGGGAGAAAATTCTTACGAGCAGTACTTC
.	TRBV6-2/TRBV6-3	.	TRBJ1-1	CASSFRNTEAFF	TGTGCCAGCAGTTTCAGGAACACTGAAGCTTTCTTT
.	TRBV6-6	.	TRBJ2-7	CASSSPLAYEQYF	TGTGCCAGCAGTTCACCCTTAGCCTACGAGCAGTACTTC
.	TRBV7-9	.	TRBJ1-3	CASSPLSRGNTIYF	TGTGCCAGCAGCCCCCTGAGCAGGGGAAACACCATATATTTT
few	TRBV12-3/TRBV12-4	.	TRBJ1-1	CASSQGQNTEAFF	TGTGCCAGCAGCCAGGGCCAGAACACTGAAGCTTTCTTT